This passage covers 3 T cell receptor beta chains from one sample sequenced in a study of long-term antiretroviral therapy in people with HIV (dated 2022 in TCRdb). Sequencing of the TRB variable region was done with the immunoSEQ hsTCRB v3.0 assay at survey level resolution. TCRdb mirrors the immuneACCESS table, restricted to in-frame sequences. Some clones are absent from its copies; in checked studies, under half trace to an unresolved V gene, and the reason for the others is unknown. The sample yields roughly 28,000 clones; approximately 78% were counted once. The ten top clones hold approximately 9% of the sample. Source: unsorted PBMCs, taken 3 years after starting antiretroviral therapy. The origin of the receptors is a man aged 35 to 55 with HIV.

The rearrangement joins TRBV5-4 to TRBJ1-1; no definite D call. V was shortened by 4 bases and J by 0 bases, with 7 bases between the two germline ends. Germline CDR1 reads SGHNT; CDR2 reads YYREEE (reference sequence). The CDR3 runs to 13 residues. The CDR3 sequence is CASSRSVNTEAFF. The CDR3, as DNA: TGTGCCAGCAGCCGTTCCGTGAACACTGAAGCTTTCTTT. Complete variable domain (other parts from reference TRBV5-4 and TRBJ1-1): ETGVTQSPTHLIKTRGQQVTLRCSSQSGHNTVSWYQQALGQGPQFIFQYYREEENGRGNFPPRFSGLQFPNYSSELNVNALELDDSALYLCASSRSVNTEAFFGQGTRLTVV.

This chain uses TRBV5-5 with TRBJ2-6; 8 bases map to TRBD1. The germline CDR1 and CDR2 sequences are SGHKS and YYEKEE (reference sequence). The CDR3 length is 16 residues. V lost 5 bases and J lost 3; bases outside the gene matches: 7. Here the CDR3 reads CASSSDRGLGANVLTF. The CDR3 nucleotides are TGTGCCAGCAGTTCCGACAGGGGTCTTGGGGCCAACGTCCTGACTTTC. Combining the CDR3 with reference TRBV5-5 and TRBJ2-6 gives the whole variable domain DAGVTQSPTHLIKTRGQQVTLRCSPISGHKSVSWYQQVLGQGPQFIFQYYEKEERGRGNFPDRFSARQFPNYSSELNVNALLLGDSALYLCASSSDRGLGANVLTFGAGSRLTVL.

The rearrangement uses TRBV15 and TRBJ2-1; D may be TRBD2 (5 bases). This CDR3 region has 10 residues. Germline V gives CDR1 LNHNV, CDR2 YYDKDF (reference sequence). Trimming pared 8 bases from V and 7 bases from J, leaving 6 bases between. Here the CDR3 reads CATSGNEQFF. DNA for the CDR3: TGTGCCACCTCGGGGAATGAGCAGTTCTTC. Full variable domain (outside the CDR3, taken from reference TRBV15 and TRBJ2-1): DAMVIQNPRYQVTQFGKPVTLSCSQTLNHNVMYWYQQKSSQAPKLLFHYYDKDFNNEADTPDNFQSRRPNTSFCFLDIRSPGLGDTAMYLCATSGNEQFFGPGTRLTVL.